Listed below are T cell receptor beta chains from one sample, sequenced in a study of blood T cell repertoires in COVID-19. Method: immunoSEQ multiplex PCR; TCRdb's copy keeps in-frame clones and lacks some. The sample includes approximately 90,000 clones, 80% to 90% of them seen just once. What was sequenced was peripheral blood. These TCRs come from a man between 60 and 75 years old with acute or convalescent COVID-19. Both conserved end residues are part of each CDR3. Each record gives: CDR3 protein, CDR3 DNA, V gene, D gene, J gene, clone size. A D gene is named only where the DNA matches it firmly. Clone size appears in some rows only: once, few, many, or a class for an expanded clone.

CASSLESVGRGNGYTF	TGTGCCAGCAGCTTGGAGTCGGTTGGCAGGGGGAATGGCTACACCTTC	TRBV5-4	TRBD1	TRBJ1-2	NA
CASSQFPGLPTGELFF	TGTGCCAGCAGCCAATTCCCGGGACTCCCCACCGGGGAGCTGTTTTTT	TRBV3-1/TRBV3-2	NA	TRBJ2-2	NA
CASSLGTRARSYNEQFF	TGCGCCAGCAGCTTAGGGACACGGGCCCGGTCCTACAATGAGCAGTTCTTC	TRBV5-1	NA	TRBJ2-1	NA
CASSLVGTGDEAFF	TGTGCCAGCAGCTTAGTAGGGACAGGGGATGAAGCTTTCTTT	TRBV7-9	TRBD1	TRBJ1-1	NA
CASSTPAGGPDTQYF	TGTGCCAGCAGTACCCCAGCGGGAGGGCCAGATACGCAGTATTTT	TRBV6-5	TRBD2	TRBJ2-3	NA
CASSYSGINTEAFF	TGTGCCAGCAGTTACTCCGGGATAAACACTGAAGCTTTCTTT	TRBV6-2/TRBV6-3	NA	TRBJ1-1	NA
CASSMERRITNTEAFF	TGTGCCAGTAGTATGGAGAGGAGGATTACCAACACTGAAGCTTTCTTT	TRBV19	NA	TRBJ1-1	NA
CAWKRGPYGYTF	TGTGCCTGGAAAAGGGGCCCCTATGGCTACACCTTC	TRBV30	NA	TRBJ1-2	NA
CASSSDRAAFMPEAFF	TGTGCCAGCAGTTCGGACAGGGCGGCTTTTATGCCTGAAGCTTTCTTT	TRBV2	TRBD1	TRBJ1-1	NA
CAWTRTGGADTEAFF	TGTGCCTGGACAAGAACAGGGGGCGCGGACACTGAAGCTTTCTTT	TRBV30	TRBD1	TRBJ1-1	NA
CAIRSDGGGDEQYF	TGTGCCATCAGGAGTGACGGGGGGGGCGACGAGCAGTACTTC	TRBV10-3	TRBD2	TRBJ2-7	NA
CASSYRGGTGGAFF	TGTGCCAGCAGTTACCGTGGCGGGACAGGGGGAGCTTTCTTT	TRBV6-5	TRBD1	TRBJ1-1	NA
CASSGGQGSYNEQFF	TGTGCCAGCAGCGGGGGACAGGGCTCCTACAATGAGCAGTTCTTC	TRBV5-4	TRBD1	TRBJ2-1	NA
CATAPGIYNSPLHF	TGTGCCACCGCTCCAGGGATCTATAATTCACCCCTCCACTTT	TRBV19	NA	TRBJ1-6	NA
CASSLGGSVTGASNYGYTF	TGTGCCAGCAGCTTAGGAGGGTCCGTGACAGGTGCATCTAACTATGGCTACACCTTC	TRBV7-8	NA	TRBJ1-2	NA
CASSSWSGELFF	TGTGCCAGCAGTTCCTGGAGCGGGGAGCTGTTTTTT	TRBV6-5	NA	TRBJ2-2	NA
CASSLGLTGSNQPQHF	TGCGCCAGCAGCTTGGGCCTGACAGGGAGCAATCAGCCCCAGCATTTT	TRBV5-1	TRBD1	TRBJ1-5	NA
CASSPLYRETQYF	TGTGCCAGCAGTCCGTTGTACCGGGAGACCCAGTACTTC	TRBV12-3/TRBV12-4	NA	TRBJ2-5	NA
CASSFRTSGYNEQFF	TGTGCCAGCAGCTTCAGGACTAGCGGCTACAATGAGCAGTTCTTC	TRBV7-9	TRBD2	TRBJ2-1	NA
CASSFREGAYEQYF	TGTGCCAGCAGTTTTAGGGAGGGGGCCTACGAGCAGTACTTC	TRBV27	NA	TRBJ2-7	NA
CASSAKQGAAYEQYF	TGTGCCAGCAGCGCAAAGCAGGGGGCGGCCTACGAGCAGTACTTC	TRBV7-9	TRBD1	TRBJ2-7	NA
CASSPGQGNDGYTF	TGTGCCAGCTCACCAGGACAGGGTAATGATGGCTACACCTTC	TRBV18	TRBD1	TRBJ1-2	NA
CASTQQGGNEAFF	TGTGCCAGCACCCAACAGGGGGGAAATGAAGCTTTCTTT	TRBV6-5	TRBD1	TRBJ1-1	many
CSATGDGRNIQYF	TGCAGCGCGACAGGGGACGGTAGGAACATTCAGTACTTC	TRBV29-1	TRBD1	TRBJ2-4	NA
CAGRGGRARDTEAFF	TGTGCCGGGAGGGGGGGGCGGGCCAGGGACACTGAAGCTTTCTTT	TRBV30	NA	TRBJ1-1	NA
CASSLAWRTGDLTEAFF	TGTGCCAGCAGTTTAGCCTGGAGGACAGGGGATCTCACTGAAGCTTTCTTT	TRBV27	TRBD1	TRBJ1-1	NA
CASSSTGEVTEAFF	TGTGCCAGCAGCTCTACAGGGGAGGTAACTGAAGCTTTCTTT	TRBV5-6	TRBD1	TRBJ1-1	NA
CASSLRQGTNTGELFF	TGCGCCAGCAGCCTCCGACAGGGGACTAACACCGGGGAGCTGTTTTTT	TRBV5-1	TRBD1	TRBJ2-2	NA
CAWVRAGLITDTEAFF	TGTGCCTGGGTAAGGGCAGGGCTAATCACGGACACTGAAGCTTTCTTT	TRBV30	NA	TRBJ1-1	NA
CASGLGQATNEKLFF	TGTGCTAGTGGTTTGGGACAGGCAACTAATGAAAAACTGTTTTTT	TRBV12-5	NA	TRBJ1-4	NA
CASSIGMNTEAFF	TGTGCCAGTAGTATAGGTATGAACACTGAAGCTTTCTTT	TRBV19	NA	TRBJ1-1	NA
CASSLLAGGGPGELFF	TGCGCCAGCAGCTTGCTAGCGGGAGGAGGACCCGGGGAGCTGTTTTTT	TRBV5-1	TRBD2	TRBJ2-2	NA
CAISDPKGLLDTGELFF	TGTGCCATCAGTGACCCGAAGGGGCTCTTGGACACCGGGGAGCTGTTTTTT	TRBV10-3	NA	TRBJ2-2	NA
CASSSNNRGWGQNNEQFF	TGTGCCAGCAGTTCAAACAACAGGGGCTGGGGACAGAACAATGAGCAGTTCTTC	TRBV27	TRBD1	TRBJ2-1	NA
CASSQGTSGAYEQYF	TGTGCCAGCAGCCAAGGGACTAGCGGGGCCTACGAGCAGTACTTC	TRBV3-1/TRBV3-2	TRBD2	TRBJ2-7	NA
CSARNGGRLFF	TGCAGTGCTAGGAACGGGGGTAGGCTGTTTTTT	TRBV20-1	NA	TRBJ2-2	once
CASSIRGTNTGELFF	TGTGCCAGTAGTATCAGGGGGACGAACACCGGGGAGCTGTTTTTT	TRBV19	TRBD1	TRBJ2-2	NA
CASGLVQFATDTQYF	TGTGCTAGTGGTTTGGTACAATTTGCCACAGATACGCAGTATTTT	TRBV12-5	NA	TRBJ2-3	NA
CASSSRDSDFQSSGNTIYF	TGTGCCAGCAGTTCCCGGGACTCAGACTTTCAGAGCTCTGGAAACACCATATATTTT	TRBV6-2/TRBV6-3	NA	TRBJ1-3	once